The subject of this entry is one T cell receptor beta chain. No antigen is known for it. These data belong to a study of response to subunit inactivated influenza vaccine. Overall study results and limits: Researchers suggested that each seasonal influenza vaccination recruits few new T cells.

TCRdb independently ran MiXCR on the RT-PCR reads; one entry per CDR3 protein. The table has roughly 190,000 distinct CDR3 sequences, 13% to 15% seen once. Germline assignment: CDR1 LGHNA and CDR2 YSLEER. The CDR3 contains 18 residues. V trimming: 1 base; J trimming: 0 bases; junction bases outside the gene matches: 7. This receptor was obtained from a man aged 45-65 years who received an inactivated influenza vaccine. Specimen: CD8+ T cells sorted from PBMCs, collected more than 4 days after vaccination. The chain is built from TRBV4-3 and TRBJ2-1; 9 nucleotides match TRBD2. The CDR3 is CASSQGVAGDLSYNEQFF. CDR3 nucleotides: TGCGCCAGCAGCCAAGGGGTAGCGGGAGACCTCTCCTACAATGAGCAGTTCTTC.